This TCR beta chain comes out of a study of shared clonotypes between healthy human individuals. CDR1 is SGHRS, CDR2 YFSETQ, per germline. CDR3 length equals 13 residues. Trimming pared 4 bases from V and 11 bases from J, leaving 18 bases between. PBMC DNA, left unsorted, was sequenced on ten immunoSEQ deep assay plates. Sequencing used immunoSEQ multiplex PCR; TCRdb keeps in-frame clones, though not all of them. The table includes some 490,000 clones, 78% detected once. The specimen sequenced was PBMCs. The chain carries TRBV5-1 and TRBJ2-5, with D perhaps TRBD2 (6 bases). This TCR was sampled from a woman aged 40 to 50 in good health. Some clones in this sample may be carry-over from other donors' samples. CDR3 protein: CASSPQDYYEQYF. As DNA, the CDR3 is TGCGCCAGCAGCCCCCAGGACTATTACGAACAGTACTTC. The full variable domain, with the rest looked up from reference TRBV5-1 and TRBJ2-5, is KAGVTQTPRYLIKTRGQQVTLSCSPISGHRSVSWYQQTPGQGLQFLFEYFSETQRNKGNFPGRFSGRQFSNSRSEMNVSTLELGDSALYLCASSPQDYYEQYFGPGTRLLVL.